Each of the 11 T cell receptor beta chains below was sequenced from the same sample in a study of a mutant IDH1 vaccine in newly diagnosed glioma. Antigen specificity for these receptors is unknown. Some clones are missing from TCRdb's copy, which holds only in-frame ones; the method was immunoSEQ multiplex PCR. This table has about 30,000 clones, 81% appearing once. Specified time point: week 35, safety follow-up. The study gave 300 ug of mutant IDH1 20-mer peptide per vaccine dose, with topical imiquimod. The sample was PBMCs, taken from a glioma patient whose treatment included an IDH1 peptide vaccine. These receptors originate from a man under 40 with glioma.

The chain links TRBV7-2 to TRBJ1-2, with no clear D. V dropped 5 bases and J dropped 6 bases, with 19 bases sitting between them. CDR1 SGHTA and CDR2 FQGNSA come from the germline V gene. This CDR3 has 15 amino acids. CDR3 bases: TGTGCCAGCAGCCGAATTACCGATCGAAGGGATGGCTACACCTTC. Translation gives CASSRITDRRDGYTF.

This clone came up many times. The chain links TRBV27 to TRBJ1-2; possibly TRBD1 for D (5 bases). Between the trimmed V and J ends, which lost 6 bases and 7 bases, there was a span of 15 bases. The CDR3 contains 13 residues. The germline V gene has CDR1 MNHEY and CDR2 SMNVEV (reference sequence). CDR3 protein: CASSFSQGGGYTF. The CDR3 DNA reads TGTGCCAGCAGCTTTTCCCAGGGCGGTGGCTACACCTTC.

The rearrangement links TRBV6-1 to TRBJ1-1; 9 bases map to TRBD1. The CDR3 covers 12 residues. In germline, CDR1 is MNHNS, CDR2 SASEGT. V lost 9 bases, J lost 5 bases, and 4 bases stayed unmatched. The CDR3 here is CASRTGATEAFF. The CDR3 bases are TGTGCCAGTAGGACAGGGGCGACTGAAGCTTTCTTT.

CDR3 loop: CASSVLNRVMGYGYTF. CDR3 nucleotides: TGTGCCAGCAGCGTCCTTAACAGGGTCATGGGCTATGGCTACACCTTC. The V call is TRBV9, the J call TRBJ1-2, with TRBD1 as a possible D gene (6 bases). Germline V lookup: CDR1 SGDLS, CDR2 YYNGEE. Trimming took 2 bases from V and 4 from J, leaving 18 bases between them. CDR3 size: 16 residues.

This clone was observed a few times. The chain is built from TRBV7-9 and TRBJ1-2; D is ambiguous. Germline lookup yields CDR1 SEHNR and CDR2 FQNEAQ (reference sequence). This CDR3 contains 15 residues. V was shortened by 0 bases and J by 4 bases, with 12 bases between the two germline ends. The CDR3, as DNA: TGTGCCAGCAGCTTAGCAGGGCAAACGGGCTATGGCTACACCTTC. Translated: CASSLAGQTGYGYTF.

The rearrangement joins TRBV6-7 to TRBJ1-1; TRBD1 is a possible D gene (6 bases). TRBV6-7 is placed among ORFs of uncertain function. The V end lost 5 bases, the J end lost 3 bases, and 13 bases lay between the germline ends. The CDR3 totals 14 residues. The chain's CDR3 is CASSTKGGDTEAFF. The DNA for the CDR3 is TGTGCCAGCAGTACAAAGGGGGGGGACACTGAAGCTTTCTTT.

This clone occurred a few times. The gene calls are TRBV30 and TRBJ1-1; 10 positions match TRBD1. V was clipped by 2 bases and J by 4 bases; unmatched bases: 4. The CDR3 has 14 amino acids. Germline assignment: CDR1 GTSNPN and CDR2 SVGIG (reference sequence). CDR3 residues: CAWSTGQGTTEAFF. In nucleotides, the CDR3 is TGTGCCTGGAGTACGGGACAGGGGACCACTGAAGCTTTCTTT.

This CDR3 reads CASSSPDRGHQETQYF. Written as DNA, the CDR3 is TGCGCCAGCAGCTCTCCGGACAGGGGGCACCAAGAGACCCAGTACTTC. V and J are TRBV5-1 and TRBJ2-5; TRBD1 aligns across 11 bases. The CDR3 spans 16 residues. Trimming cost V 3 bases and J 0 bases; bases outside gene matches: 4. CDR1 is SGHRS and CDR2 is YFSETQ in the germline V gene.

This clone was detected only a few times. The CDR3 DNA reads TGCGCCAGCAGCCGGGTCGGGGGTACTGAAGCTTTCTTT. It codes for CASSRVGGTEAFF. J is TRBJ1-1 and V is TRBV4-1, with a tentative D call TRBD1 (5 bases). This CDR3 spans 13 amino acids. Trimming took 4 bases from V and 5 from J, leaving 11 bases between them. Germline V CDR1 and CDR2: MGHRA, YSYEKL.

A remark on this clone: This is likely a read error, given that the CDR3 carries no conserved phenylalanine or tryptophan at its end. The limits of the CDR3 on the DNA are not certain, so only TCRdb's listed CDR3 is given. The CDR3 protein is CARVQGTGTKI. The V gene is TRBV10-3, the J gene TRBJ2-7; the table's D call, TRBD1, was not checked against the DNA. Germline CDR1 ENHRY, CDR2 SYGVKD. The CDR3 totals 11 residues, both ends included.

The chain links TRBV7-9 to TRBJ2-3, with D tentatively TRBD2 (6 bases). There are 17 residues in the CDR3. V was trimmed by 5 bases and J by 2 bases, leaving 20 bases between them. The V gene's germline CDR1 is SEHNR and CDR2 FQNEAQ (reference sequence). Here the CDR3 DNA reads TGTGCCAGCAGCAAGGGTGTAGTAGCGGAACACACAGATACGCAGTATTTT. It encodes CASSKGVVAEHTDTQYF. Variable domain in full (rest from reference TRBV7-9 and TRBJ2-3): DTGVSQNPRHKITKRGQNVTFRCDPISEHNRLYWYRQTLGQGPEFLTYFQNEAQLEKSRLLSDRFSAERPKGSFSTLEIQRTEQGDSAMYLCASSKGVVAEHTDTQYFGPGTRLTVL.